The clone carrying this T cell receptor (beta chain) was seen more than once but under ten times. The antigen is unknown. Trimming cost V 4 bases and J 3 bases, with 7 bases left between them. Germline V gene sequence: CDR1 SEHNR, CDR2 FQNEAQ (reference sequence). The CDR3 length is 12 residues. Unique molecular identifiers were used to barcode this TCRbeta library. TCRdb called the PCR reads again in MiXCR, with one record for every CDR3 protein. Of about 900,000 distinct CDR3 sequences listed, 25% to 35% were seen once; the top ten hold 28%. This sample is part of a study of T-cell reconstitution after alpha-beta-depleted transplantation in children. Broader study findings: Recipient T cells and thymic progenitors that survived gave rise to the high TCRbeta diversity observed at day 60 in some patients. At the one-year point after transplant, T-cell counts and TCRbeta diversity were found to come mostly from T cells that had been newly produced.

This specimen was PBMCs, mostly from graft donor cells, taken 360 days after TCRalphabeta/CD19-depleted stem cell transplant. V is TRBV7-9 and J is TRBJ2-7, with D uncertain. The receptor was isolated from a boy younger than two who had a stem cell transplant for SCID, so the T cells may come from the graft donor. In nucleotides, the CDR3 is TGTGCCAGCAGCTCCTTATTCTACGAGCAGTACTTC. This encodes CASSSLFYEQYF.